Included here is one T cell receptor beta chain sequence, with context. Its antigen is unknown. The sample originates from a study of breast tumors, draining lymph nodes, adjacent tissues. Findings and caveats of the study: Most tumor T cells seemingly derive from lymph node, then expand in tumor. Tumors had less TCR diversity than lymph nodes, more than nontumor tissue.

TCRdb re-called the multiplex PCR reads through MiXCR, storing one row per CDR3 protein. The data hold some 230,000 distinct CDR3 sequences, with 34% observed a single time. J was trimmed by 4 bases and V by 6 bases; bases with no gene match: 4. In germline, CDR1 is DFQATT, CDR2 SNEGSKA (reference sequence). The CDR3 is made up of 12 amino acids. Breast cancer patients provided tissue from their axillary draining lymph nodes. The sequence came from a female donor with breast cancer. Some clones in this sample may be carry-over from other donors' samples. The chain couples TRBV20-1 to TRBJ2-7, with 9 positions matching TRBD2. Sequencing was carried out using axillary lymph node tissue. CDR3 DNA: TGCAGTGCAACTAGCGGGCCGTACGAGCAGTACTTC. Its translation is CSATSGPYEQYF.